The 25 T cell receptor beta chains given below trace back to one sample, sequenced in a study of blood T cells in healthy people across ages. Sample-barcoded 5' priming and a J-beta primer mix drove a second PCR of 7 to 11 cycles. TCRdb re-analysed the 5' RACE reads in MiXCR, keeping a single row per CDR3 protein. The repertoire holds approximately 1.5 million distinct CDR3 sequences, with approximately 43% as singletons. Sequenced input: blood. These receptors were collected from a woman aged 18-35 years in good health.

CDR3 sequence: CASTLPGPREQFF. The CDR3 DNA sequence: TGTGCCAGCACCCTTCCGGGACCTCGGGAGCAGTTCTTC. The chain employs TRBV28 and TRBJ2-1, with D tentatively TRBD1 or TRBD2 (5 bases each). V lost 7 bases and J 10 bases, leaving 17 bases between the germline ends. This CDR3 is 13 amino acids long. Per the germline V gene, CDR1 is MDHEN and CDR2 is SYDVKM.

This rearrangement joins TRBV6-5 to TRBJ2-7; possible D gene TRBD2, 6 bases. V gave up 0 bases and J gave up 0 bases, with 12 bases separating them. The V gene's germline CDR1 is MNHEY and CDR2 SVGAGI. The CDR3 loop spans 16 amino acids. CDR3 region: CASSYSWRGGSYEQYF. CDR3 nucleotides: TGTGCCAGCAGTTACTCTTGGAGGGGAGGCTCCTACGAGCAGTACTTC.

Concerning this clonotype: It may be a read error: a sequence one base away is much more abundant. CDR3: CASRQGQGFADTQYF. The CDR3 DNA sequence: TGTGCCAGCAGACAGGGACAGGGGTTCGCAGATACGCAGTATTTT. The V and J genes are TRBV7-2 and TRBJ2-3, with 10 bases fitting TRBD1. The CDR3 has 15 amino acids. V was pared by 6 bases and J by 4 bases, with 7 bases of the junction left unmatched. Germline V gene sequence: CDR1 SGHTA, CDR2 FQGNSA.

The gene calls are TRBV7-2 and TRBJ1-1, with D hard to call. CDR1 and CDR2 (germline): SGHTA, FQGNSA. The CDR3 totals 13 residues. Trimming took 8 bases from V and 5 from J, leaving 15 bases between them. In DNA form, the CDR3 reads TGTGCCAGCGCAAGGCCCTCTCTAACTGAAGCTTTCTTT. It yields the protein CASARPSLTEAFF.

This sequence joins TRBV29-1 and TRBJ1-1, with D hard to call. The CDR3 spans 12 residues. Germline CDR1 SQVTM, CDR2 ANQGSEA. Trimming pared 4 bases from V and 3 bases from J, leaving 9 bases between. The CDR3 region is CSVAGFYTEAFF. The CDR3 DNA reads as TGCAGCGTTGCCGGTTTTTACACTGAAGCTTTCTTT.

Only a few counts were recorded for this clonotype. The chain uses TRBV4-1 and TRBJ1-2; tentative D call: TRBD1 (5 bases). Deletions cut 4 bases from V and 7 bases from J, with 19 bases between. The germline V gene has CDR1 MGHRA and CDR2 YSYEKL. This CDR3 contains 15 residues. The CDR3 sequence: CASSLGGGVFFGYTF. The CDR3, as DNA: TGCGCCAGCAGCCTCGGTGGGGGAGTATTCTTTGGCTACACCTTC.

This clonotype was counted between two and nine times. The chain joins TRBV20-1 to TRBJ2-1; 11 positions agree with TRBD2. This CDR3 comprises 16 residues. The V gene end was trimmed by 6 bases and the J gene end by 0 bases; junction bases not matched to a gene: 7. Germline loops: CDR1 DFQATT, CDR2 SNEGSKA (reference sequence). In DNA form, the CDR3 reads TGCAGTGCAAATCCGGGACTAGCGGCCTCCTACAATGAGCAGTTCTTC. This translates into CSANPGLAASYNEQFF.

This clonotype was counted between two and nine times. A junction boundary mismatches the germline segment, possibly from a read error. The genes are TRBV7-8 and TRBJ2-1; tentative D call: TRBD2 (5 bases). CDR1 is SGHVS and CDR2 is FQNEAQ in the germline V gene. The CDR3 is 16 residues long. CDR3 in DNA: TGTGCCAGCAGCCTAGCCCGCATAAGTAGGATGAATGAGCAGTTCTTC. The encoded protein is CASSLARISRMNEQFF.

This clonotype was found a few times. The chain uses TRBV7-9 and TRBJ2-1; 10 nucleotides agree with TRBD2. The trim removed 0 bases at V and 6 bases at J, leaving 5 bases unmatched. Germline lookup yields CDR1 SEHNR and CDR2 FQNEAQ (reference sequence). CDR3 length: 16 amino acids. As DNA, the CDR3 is TGTGCCAGCAGCTTAGCGCTAGCGGGAGAGAGCAATGAGCAGTTCTTC. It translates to CASSLALAGESNEQFF.

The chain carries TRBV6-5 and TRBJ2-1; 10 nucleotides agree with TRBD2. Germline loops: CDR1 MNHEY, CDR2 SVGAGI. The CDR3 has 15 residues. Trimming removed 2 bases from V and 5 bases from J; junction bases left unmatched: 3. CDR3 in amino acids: CASSYRTSGNNEQFF. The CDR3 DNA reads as TGTGCCAGCAGTTACCGGACTAGCGGCAACAATGAGCAGTTCTTC.

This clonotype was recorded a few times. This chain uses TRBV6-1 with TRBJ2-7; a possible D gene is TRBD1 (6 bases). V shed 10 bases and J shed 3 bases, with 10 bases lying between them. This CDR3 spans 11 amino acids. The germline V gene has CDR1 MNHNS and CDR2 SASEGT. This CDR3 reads CATDRNYEQYF. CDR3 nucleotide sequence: TGTGCCACGGACAGAAACTACGAGCAGTACTTC.

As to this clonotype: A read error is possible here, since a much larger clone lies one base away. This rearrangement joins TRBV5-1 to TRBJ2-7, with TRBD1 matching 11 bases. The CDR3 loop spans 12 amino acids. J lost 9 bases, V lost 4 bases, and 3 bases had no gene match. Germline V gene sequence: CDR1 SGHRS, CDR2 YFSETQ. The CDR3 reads CASSKDRGLQYF. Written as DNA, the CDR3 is TGCGCCAGCAGCAAGGACAGGGGGCTGCAGTACTTC. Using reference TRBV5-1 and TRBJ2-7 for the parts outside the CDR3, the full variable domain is KAGVTQTPRYLIKTRGQQVTLSCSPISGHRSVSWYQQTPGQGLQFLFEYFSETQRNKGNFPGRFSGRQFSNSRSEMNVSTLELGDSALYLCASSKDRGLQYFGPGTRLTVT.

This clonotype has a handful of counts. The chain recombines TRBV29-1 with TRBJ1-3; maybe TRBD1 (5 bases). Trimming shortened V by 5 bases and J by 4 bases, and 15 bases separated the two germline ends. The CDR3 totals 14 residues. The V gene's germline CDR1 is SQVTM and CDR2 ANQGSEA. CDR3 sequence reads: CSVLGDREGNTIYF. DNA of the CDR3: TGCAGCGTTCTCGGGGACCGCGAGGGAAACACCATATATTTT.

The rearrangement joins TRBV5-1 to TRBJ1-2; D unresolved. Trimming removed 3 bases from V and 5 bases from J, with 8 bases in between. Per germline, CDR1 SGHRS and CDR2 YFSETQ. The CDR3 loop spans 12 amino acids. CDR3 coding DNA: TGCGCCAGCAGCTCGACGGAGTATGGCTACACCTTC. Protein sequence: CASSSTEYGYTF.

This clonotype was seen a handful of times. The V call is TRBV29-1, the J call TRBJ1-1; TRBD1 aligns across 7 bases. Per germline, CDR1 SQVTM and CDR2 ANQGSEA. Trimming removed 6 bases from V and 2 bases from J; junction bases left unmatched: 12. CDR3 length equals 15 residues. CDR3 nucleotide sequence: TGCAGCGTCGCCACGGGACAGAATCTCAACACTGAAGCTTTCTTT. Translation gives CSVATGQNLNTEAFF.

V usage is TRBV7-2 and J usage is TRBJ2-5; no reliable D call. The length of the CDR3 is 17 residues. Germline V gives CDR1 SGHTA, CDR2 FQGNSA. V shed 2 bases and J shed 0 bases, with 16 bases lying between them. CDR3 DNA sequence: TGTGCCAGCAGCTTACGATCTCGGCAGCTTTACCAAGAGACCCAGTACTTC. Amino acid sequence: CASSLRSRQLYQETQYF.

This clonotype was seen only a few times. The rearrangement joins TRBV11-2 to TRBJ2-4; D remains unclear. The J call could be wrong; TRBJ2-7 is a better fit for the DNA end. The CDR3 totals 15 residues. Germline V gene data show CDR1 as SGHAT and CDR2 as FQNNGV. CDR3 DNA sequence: TGTGCCAGCAGCTTAGATTCGGTTGGCGCCTACGAGCAGTACTTC. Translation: CASSLDSVGAYEQYF.

CDR3 in DNA: TGTGCCAGCACCCTAGGGTGGTTGGAACTGCCCCAGCATTTT. Translation: CASTLGWLELPQHF. V usage is TRBV12-3 or TRBV12-4 and J usage is TRBJ1-5; D not resolved. The CDR3 spans 14 residues. Trimming stripped 7 bases from V and 9 bases from J, with 19 bases between.

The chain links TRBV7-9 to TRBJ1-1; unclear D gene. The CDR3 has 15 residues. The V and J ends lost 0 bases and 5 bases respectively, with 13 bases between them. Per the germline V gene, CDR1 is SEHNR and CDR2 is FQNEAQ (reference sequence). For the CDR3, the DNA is TGTGCCAGCAGCTTAGCGCTAGGGATGGGGACTGAAGCTTTCTTT. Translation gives CASSLALGMGTEAFF.

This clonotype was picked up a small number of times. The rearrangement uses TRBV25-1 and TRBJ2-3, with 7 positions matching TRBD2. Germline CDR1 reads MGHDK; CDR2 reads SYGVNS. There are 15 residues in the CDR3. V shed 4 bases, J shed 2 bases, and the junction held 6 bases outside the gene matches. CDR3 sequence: CASSGSGETTDTQYF. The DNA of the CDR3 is TGTGCCAGCAGTGGAAGCGGGGAGACCACAGATACGCAGTATTTT.

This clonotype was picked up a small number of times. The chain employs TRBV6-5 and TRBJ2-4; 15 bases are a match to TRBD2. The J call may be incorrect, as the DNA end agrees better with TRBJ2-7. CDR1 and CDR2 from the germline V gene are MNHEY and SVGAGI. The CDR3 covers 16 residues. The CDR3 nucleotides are TGTGCCAGCAGTAAGGGAGGGACTAGCGGGAGGAACGAGCAGTACTTC. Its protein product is CASSKGGTSGRNEQYF.

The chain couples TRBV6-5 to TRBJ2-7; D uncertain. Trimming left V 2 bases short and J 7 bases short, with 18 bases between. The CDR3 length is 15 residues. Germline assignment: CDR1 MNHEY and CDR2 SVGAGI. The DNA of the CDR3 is TGTGCCAGCAGTTACCGGGTCTCGGGCTACAATGAGCAGTACTTC. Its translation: CASSYRVSGYNEQYF.

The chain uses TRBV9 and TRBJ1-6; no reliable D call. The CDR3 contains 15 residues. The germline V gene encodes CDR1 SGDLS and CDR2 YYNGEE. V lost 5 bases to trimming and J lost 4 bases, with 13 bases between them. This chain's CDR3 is CASSPTGRYNSPLHF. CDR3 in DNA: TGTGCCAGCAGTCCTACCGGACGGTATAATTCACCCCTCCACTTT.

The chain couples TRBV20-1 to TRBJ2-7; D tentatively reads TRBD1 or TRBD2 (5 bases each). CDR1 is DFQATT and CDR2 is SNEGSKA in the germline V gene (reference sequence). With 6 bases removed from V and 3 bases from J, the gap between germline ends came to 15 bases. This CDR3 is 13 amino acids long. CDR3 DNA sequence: TGCAGTGCCCAACGGGACGCGAACTACGAGCAGTACTTC. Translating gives CSAQRDANYEQYF.

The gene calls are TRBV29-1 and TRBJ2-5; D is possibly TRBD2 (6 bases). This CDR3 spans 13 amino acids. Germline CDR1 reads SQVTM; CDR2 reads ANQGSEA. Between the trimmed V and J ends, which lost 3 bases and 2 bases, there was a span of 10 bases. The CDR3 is CSVDGLPQETQYF. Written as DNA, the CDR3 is TGCAGCGTTGATGGACTACCACAAGAGACCCAGTACTTC.